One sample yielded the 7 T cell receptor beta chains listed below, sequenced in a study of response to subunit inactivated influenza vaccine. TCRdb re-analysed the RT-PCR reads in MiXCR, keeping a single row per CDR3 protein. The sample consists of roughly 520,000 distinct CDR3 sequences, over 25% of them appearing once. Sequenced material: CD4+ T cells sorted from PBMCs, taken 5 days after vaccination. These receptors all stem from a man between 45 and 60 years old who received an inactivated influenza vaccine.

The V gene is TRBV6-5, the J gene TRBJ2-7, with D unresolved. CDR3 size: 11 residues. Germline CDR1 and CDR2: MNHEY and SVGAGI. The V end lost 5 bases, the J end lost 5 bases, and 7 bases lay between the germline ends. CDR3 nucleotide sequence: TGTGCCAGCAGTAACCGAAACGAGCAGTACTTC. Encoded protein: CASSNRNEQYF.

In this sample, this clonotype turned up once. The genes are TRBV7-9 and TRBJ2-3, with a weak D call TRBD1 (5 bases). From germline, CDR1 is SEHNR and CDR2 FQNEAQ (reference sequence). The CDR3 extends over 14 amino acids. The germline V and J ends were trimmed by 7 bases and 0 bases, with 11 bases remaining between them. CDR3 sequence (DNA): TGTGCCAGCATCGGACATCGGAGCACAGATACGCAGTATTTT. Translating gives CASIGHRSTDTQYF.

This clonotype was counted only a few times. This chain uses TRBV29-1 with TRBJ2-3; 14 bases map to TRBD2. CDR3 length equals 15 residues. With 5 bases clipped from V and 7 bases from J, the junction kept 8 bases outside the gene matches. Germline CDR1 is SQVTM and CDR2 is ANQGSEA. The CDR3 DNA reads TGCAGCGTTTCGGGACTAGCGGGAGAATTATATACGCAGTATTTT. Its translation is CSVSGLAGELYTQYF.

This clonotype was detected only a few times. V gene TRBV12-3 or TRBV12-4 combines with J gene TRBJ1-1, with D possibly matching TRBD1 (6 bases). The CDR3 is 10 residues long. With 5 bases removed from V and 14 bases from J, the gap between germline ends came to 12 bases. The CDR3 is CASSLRTVFF. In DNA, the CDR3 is TGTGCCAGCAGTCTACGGACAGTCTTCTTT.

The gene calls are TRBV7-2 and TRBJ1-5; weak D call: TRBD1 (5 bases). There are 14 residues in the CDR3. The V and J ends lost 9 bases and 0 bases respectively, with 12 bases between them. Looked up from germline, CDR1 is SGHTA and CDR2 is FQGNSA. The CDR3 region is CASATEYSNQPQHF. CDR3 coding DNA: TGTGCCAGTGCGACAGAATATAGCAATCAGCCCCAGCATTTT.

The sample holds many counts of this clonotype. This CDR3 is CASRGQSTVSPLHF. In nucleotides, the CDR3 is TGTGCCAGCAGGGGACAGTCGACGGTTTCACCCCTCCACTTT. The chain uses TRBV7-2 and TRBJ1-6; 7 bases line up with TRBD1. V was clipped by 6 bases and J by 9 bases; unmatched bases: 8. CDR1 and CDR2 from the germline V gene are SGHTA and FQGNSA. This CDR3 comprises 14 residues.

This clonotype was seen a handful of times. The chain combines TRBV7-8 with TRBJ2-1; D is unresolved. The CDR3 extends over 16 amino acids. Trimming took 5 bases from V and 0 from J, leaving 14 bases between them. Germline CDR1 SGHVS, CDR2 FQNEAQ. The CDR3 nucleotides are TGTGCCAGCAGCCCGGCCCAGGTGAGCTCCTACAATGAGCAGTTCTTC. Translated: CASSPAQVSSYNEQFF.